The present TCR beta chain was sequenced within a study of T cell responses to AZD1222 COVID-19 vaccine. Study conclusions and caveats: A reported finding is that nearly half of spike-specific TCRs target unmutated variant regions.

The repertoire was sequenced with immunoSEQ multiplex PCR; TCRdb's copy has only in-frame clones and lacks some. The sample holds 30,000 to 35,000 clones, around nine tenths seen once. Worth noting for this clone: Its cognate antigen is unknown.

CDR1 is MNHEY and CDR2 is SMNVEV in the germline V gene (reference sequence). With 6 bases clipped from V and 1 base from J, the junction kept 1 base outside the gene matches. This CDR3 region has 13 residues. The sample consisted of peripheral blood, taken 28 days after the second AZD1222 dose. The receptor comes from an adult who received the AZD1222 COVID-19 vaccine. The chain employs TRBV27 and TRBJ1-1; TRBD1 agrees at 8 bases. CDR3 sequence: CASSTGGNTEAFF. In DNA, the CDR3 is TGTGCCAGCAGCACAGGGGGGAACACTGAAGCTTTCTTT.